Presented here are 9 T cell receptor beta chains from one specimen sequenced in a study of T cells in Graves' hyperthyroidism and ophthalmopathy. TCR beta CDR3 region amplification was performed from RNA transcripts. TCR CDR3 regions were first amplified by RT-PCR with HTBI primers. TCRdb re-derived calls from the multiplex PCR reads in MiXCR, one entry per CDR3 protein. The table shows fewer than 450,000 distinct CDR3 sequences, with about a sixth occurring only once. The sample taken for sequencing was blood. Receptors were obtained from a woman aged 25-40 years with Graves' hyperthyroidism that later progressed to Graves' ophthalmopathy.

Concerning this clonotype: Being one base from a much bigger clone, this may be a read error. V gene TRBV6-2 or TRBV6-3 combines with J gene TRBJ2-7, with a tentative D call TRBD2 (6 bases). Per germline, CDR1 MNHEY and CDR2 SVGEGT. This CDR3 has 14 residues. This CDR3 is CASSMSGLYYGQYF. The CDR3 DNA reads TGTGCCAGCAGTATGTCGGGACTCTACTACGGGCAGTACTTC.

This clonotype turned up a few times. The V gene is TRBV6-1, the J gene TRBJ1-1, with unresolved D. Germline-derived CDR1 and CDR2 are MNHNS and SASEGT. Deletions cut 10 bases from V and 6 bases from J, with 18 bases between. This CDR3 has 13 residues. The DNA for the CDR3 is TGTGCCACTAAAGGATCGGGAGGAGCTGAAGCTTTCTTT. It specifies CATKGSGGAEAFF.

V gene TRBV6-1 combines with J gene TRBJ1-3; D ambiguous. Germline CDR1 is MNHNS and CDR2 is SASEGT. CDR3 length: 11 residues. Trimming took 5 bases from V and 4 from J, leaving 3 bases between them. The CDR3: CASSRGNTIYF. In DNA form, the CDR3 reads TGTGCCAGCAGTCGAGGAAACACCATATATTTT.

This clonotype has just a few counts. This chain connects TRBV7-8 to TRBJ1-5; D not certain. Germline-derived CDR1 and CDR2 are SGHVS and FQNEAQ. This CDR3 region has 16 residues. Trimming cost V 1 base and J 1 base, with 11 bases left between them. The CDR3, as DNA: TGTGCCAGCAGCTTAGTCGCAGGCGGGAGCAATCAGCCCCAGCATTTT. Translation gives CASSLVAGGSNQPQHF.

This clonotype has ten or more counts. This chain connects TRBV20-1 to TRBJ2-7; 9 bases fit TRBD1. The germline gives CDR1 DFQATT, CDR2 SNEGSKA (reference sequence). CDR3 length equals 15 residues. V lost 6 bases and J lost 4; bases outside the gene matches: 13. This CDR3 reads CSAPRRDRGTYEQYF. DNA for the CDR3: TGCAGTGCCCCTAGAAGAGACAGGGGGACGTACGAGCAGTACTTC.

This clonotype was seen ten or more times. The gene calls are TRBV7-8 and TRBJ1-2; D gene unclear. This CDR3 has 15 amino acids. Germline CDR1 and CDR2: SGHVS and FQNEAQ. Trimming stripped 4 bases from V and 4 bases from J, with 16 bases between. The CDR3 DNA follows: TGTGCCAGCAGCTCGACAAGGGATCTAAGCTATGGCTACACCTTC. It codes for CASSSTRDLSYGYTF.

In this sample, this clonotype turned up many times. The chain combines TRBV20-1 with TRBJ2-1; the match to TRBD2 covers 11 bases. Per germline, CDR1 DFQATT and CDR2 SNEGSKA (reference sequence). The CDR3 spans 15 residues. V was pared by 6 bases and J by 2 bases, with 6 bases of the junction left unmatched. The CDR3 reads CSATRTSGPYNEQFF. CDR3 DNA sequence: TGCAGTGCCACGAGGACTAGCGGGCCCTACAATGAGCAGTTCTTC.

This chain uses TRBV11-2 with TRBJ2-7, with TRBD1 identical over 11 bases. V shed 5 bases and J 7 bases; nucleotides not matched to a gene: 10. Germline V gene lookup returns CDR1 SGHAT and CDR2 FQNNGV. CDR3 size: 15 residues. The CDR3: CASSPRDRGAGEQYF. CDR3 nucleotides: TGTGCCAGCAGCCCCCGGGACAGGGGGGCGGGAGAGCAGTACTTC.

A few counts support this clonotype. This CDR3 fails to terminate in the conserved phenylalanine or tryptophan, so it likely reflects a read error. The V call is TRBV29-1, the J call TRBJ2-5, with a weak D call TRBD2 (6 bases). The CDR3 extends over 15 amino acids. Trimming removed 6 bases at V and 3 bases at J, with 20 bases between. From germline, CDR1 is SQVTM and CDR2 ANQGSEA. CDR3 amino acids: CSVDLRRRGEETQYI. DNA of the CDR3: TGCAGCGTCGACCTGCGTAGGCGGGGAGAAGAGACCCAGTACATC.